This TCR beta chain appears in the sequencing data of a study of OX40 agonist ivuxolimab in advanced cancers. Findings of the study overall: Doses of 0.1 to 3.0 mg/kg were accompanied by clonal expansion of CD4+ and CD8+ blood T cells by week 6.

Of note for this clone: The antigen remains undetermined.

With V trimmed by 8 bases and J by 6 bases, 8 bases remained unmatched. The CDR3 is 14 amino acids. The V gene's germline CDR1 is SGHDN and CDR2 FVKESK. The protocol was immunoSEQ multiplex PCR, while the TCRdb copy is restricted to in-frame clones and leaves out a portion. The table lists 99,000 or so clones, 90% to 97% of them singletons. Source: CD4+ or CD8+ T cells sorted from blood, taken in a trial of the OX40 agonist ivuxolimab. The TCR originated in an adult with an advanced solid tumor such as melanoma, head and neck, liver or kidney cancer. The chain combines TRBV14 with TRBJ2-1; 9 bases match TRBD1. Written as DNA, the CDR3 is TGTGCCAGCGAGGGGACAGGGAGGGGCAATGAGCAGTTCTTC. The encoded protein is CASEGTGRGNEQFF.